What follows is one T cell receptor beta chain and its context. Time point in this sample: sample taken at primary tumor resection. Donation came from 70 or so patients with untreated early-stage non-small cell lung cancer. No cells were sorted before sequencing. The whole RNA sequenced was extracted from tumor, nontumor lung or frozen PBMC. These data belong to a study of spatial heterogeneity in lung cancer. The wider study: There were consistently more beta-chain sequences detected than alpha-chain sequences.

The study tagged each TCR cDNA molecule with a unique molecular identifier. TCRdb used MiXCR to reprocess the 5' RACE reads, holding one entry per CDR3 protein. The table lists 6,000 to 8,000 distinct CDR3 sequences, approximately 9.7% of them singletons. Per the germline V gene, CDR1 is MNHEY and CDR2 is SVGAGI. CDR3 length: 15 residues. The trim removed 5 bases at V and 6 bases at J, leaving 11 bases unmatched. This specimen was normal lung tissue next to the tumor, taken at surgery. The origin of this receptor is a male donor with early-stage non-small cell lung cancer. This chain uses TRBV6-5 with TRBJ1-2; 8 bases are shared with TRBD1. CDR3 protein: CASSIRSGQVDGYTF. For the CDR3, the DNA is TGTGCCAGCAGTATCCGCTCGGGACAGGTTGATGGCTACACCTTC.